This entry is about one T cell receptor (beta chain). Its antigen is unidentified. This table comes from immunoSEQ multiplex PCR, and its TCRdb copy is limited to in-frame clones, with some not included. The table records approximately 70,000 clones, roughly 85% of them present only once. This sample is drawn from a study of OX40 agonist ivuxolimab in advanced cancers. Study-level findings and limits: Fewer expanded clones were found on average in CD4+ than in CD8+ T cells.

CDR1 and CDR2 (germline): MGHRA, YSYEKL. V lost 1 base and J lost 1, with 10 bases in between. The CDR3 consists of 15 residues. The origin of this receptor is an adult with an advanced solid tumor such as melanoma, head and neck, liver or kidney cancer. The V gene is TRBV4-1, the J gene TRBJ1-1; unclear D gene. Material: CD4+ or CD8+ T cells sorted from blood, obtained in a trial of the OX40 agonist ivuxolimab. The CDR3 region is CASSQAGAGNTEAFF. Here the CDR3 DNA reads TGCGCCAGCAGCCAAGCGGGTGCGGGGAACACTGAAGCTTTCTTT.